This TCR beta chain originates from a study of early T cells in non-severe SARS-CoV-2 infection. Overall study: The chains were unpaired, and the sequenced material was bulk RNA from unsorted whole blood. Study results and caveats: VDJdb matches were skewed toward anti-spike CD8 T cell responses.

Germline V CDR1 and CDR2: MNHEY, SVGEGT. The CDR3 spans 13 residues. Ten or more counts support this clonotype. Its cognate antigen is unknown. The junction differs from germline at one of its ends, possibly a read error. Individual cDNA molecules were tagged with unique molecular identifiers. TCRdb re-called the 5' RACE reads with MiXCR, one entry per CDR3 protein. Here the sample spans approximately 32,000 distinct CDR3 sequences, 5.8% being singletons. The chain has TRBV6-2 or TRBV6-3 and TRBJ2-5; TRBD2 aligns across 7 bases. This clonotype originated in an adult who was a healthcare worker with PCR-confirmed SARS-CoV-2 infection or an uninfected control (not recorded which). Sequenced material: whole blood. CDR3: CASSYSTRENQYF. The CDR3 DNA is TGTGCCAGCAGTTACTCGACGCGGGAGAACCAGTACTTC.